These 16 T cell receptor beta chains were sequenced from one sample in a study of blood T cell repertoires in COVID-19. Produced via immunoSEQ multiplex PCR; TCRdb's table is partial and in-frame only. Of roughly 80,000 clones listed, approximately 88% are singletons. The specimen was peripheral blood. Receptors originate from a woman older than 75 with acute or convalescent COVID-19.

This sequence joins TRBV6-5 and TRBJ1-2, with D hard to call. This CDR3 spans 13 amino acids. CDR1 MNHEY and CDR2 SVGAGI come from the germline V gene. V was pared by 0 bases and J by 7 bases, with 9 bases between. CDR3 region: CASSYSEGAGYTF. For the CDR3, the DNA is TGTGCCAGCAGTTACTCGGAGGGTGCTGGCTACACCTTC.

The rearrangement uses TRBV6-5 and TRBJ1-1, with 8 nucleotides matching TRBD1. This CDR3 is 15 amino acids long. V lost 2 bases and J lost 8; bases outside the gene matches: 10. From germline, CDR1 is MNHEY and CDR2 SVGAGI. CDR3 DNA sequence: TGTGCCAGCAGTTACAGGGATCCAGGGGGCAGGGAAGCTTTCTTT. Its translation: CASSYRDPGGREAFF.

The chain has TRBV10-3 and TRBJ1-1; D is ambiguous. V lost 3 bases, J lost 1 base, and 9 bases lay in between. Germline values: CDR1 ENHRY, CDR2 SYGVKD. This CDR3 contains 14 residues. CDR3 region: CAISEGRENTEAFF. CDR3 nucleotides: TGTGCCATCAGTGAAGGGAGGGAGAACACTGAAGCTTTCTTT.

This clone has just one count. The chain couples TRBV30 to TRBJ1-4; 8 bases are shared with TRBD1. Looked up from germline, CDR1 is GTSNPN and CDR2 is SVGIG (reference sequence). CDR3 size: 14 residues. J was trimmed by 4 bases and V by 4 bases; bases with no gene match: 5. For the CDR3, the DNA is TGTGCCTGGACCCCGACAGGGGTTAATGAAAAACTGTTTTTT. Translating it yields CAWTPTGVNEKLFF.

The chain employs TRBV18 and TRBJ1-2, with D unresolved. V dropped 3 bases and J dropped 6 bases, with 11 bases sitting between them. The germline V gene encodes CDR1 KGHSH and CDR2 LQKENI. This CDR3 spans 13 amino acids. CDR3 DNA sequence: TGTGCCAGCTCACCGGCGGCAACGGATGGCTACACCTTC. Translation: CASSPAATDGYTF.

V is TRBV4-1 and J is TRBJ2-1; a weak D match, TRBD1 (6 bases). This CDR3 has 16 amino acids. Trimming cost V 0 bases and J 2 bases, with 11 bases left between them. The germline V gene encodes CDR1 MGHRA and CDR2 YSYEKL. Written as DNA, the CDR3 is TGCGCCAGCAGCCAAGATGAGGACAGAACCTACAATGAGCAGTTCTTC. This gives the protein CASSQDEDRTYNEQFF.

The CDR3 DNA reads as TGTGCCAGCAGTGAAAGGGCAGGGGGTCCCTGGAACACTGAAGCTTTCTTT. Translation gives CASSERAGGPWNTEAFF. The V and J genes are TRBV6-1 and TRBJ1-1; 7 nucleotides match TRBD1. Germline V gene lookup returns CDR1 MNHNS and CDR2 SASEGT. This CDR3 has 17 amino acids. Trimming removed 2 bases from V and 1 base from J; junction bases left unmatched: 10.

The chain has TRBV7-2 and TRBJ2-7; 7 nucleotides agree with TRBD1. The CDR3 totals 14 residues. Germline V gene sequence: CDR1 SGHTA, CDR2 FQGNSA. V lost 6 bases, J lost 2 bases, and 7 bases stayed unmatched. The CDR3: CASRRDSGAYEQYF. The CDR3 nucleotides read TGTGCCAGCAGGAGGGACAGTGGGGCCTACGAGCAGTACTTC.

The rearrangement uses TRBV11-3 and TRBJ2-3; TRBD2 agrees at 8 bases. V was clipped by 1 base and J by 6 bases; unmatched bases: 12. Germline loops: CDR1 SGHNT, CDR2 YENEEA. The CDR3 sequence is 17 residues long. CDR3 amino acids: CASSLGPSGGKADTQYF. The CDR3 DNA reads as TGTGCCAGCAGCTTAGGTCCGTCGGGAGGGAAGGCGGATACGCAGTATTTT.

The gene calls are TRBV27 and TRBJ1-6, with a possible D match to TRBD1 (6 bases). Trimming pared 4 bases from V and 3 bases from J, leaving 10 bases between. The CDR3 contains 15 residues. In germline, CDR1 is MNHEY, CDR2 SMNVEV (reference sequence). CDR3 residues: CASSSETGYNSPLHF. CDR3 nucleotide sequence: TGTGCCAGCAGTTCCGAGACAGGCTATAATTCACCCCTCCACTTT.

The table lists this clone with a count of one. V gene TRBV6-1 combines with J gene TRBJ2-3; D gene uncertain. The CDR3 has 12 residues. CDR1 and CDR2 (germline): MNHNS, SASEGT. V lost 2 bases, J lost 4 bases, and 4 bases lay in between. CDR3 coding DNA: TGTGCCAGCAGTGAAATCTCAGATACGCAGTATTTT. Translating gives CASSEISDTQYF.

The J gene is TRBJ1-6, the V gene TRBV9, with TRBD1 matching 10 bases. Germline-derived CDR1 and CDR2 are SGDLS and YYNGEE. The CDR3 sequence is 15 residues long. The junction had 4 bases not matched to a gene; V was cut back by 3 bases and J by 7 bases. The CDR3 DNA follows: TGTGCCAGCAGCGCCAGGGGACAGGGGAATTCACCCCTCCACTTT. Its protein product is CASSARGQGNSPLHF. Full variable domain (rest looked up from reference TRBV9 and TRBJ1-6): DSGVTQTPKHLITATGQRVTLRCSPRSGDLSVYWYQQSLDQGLQFLIQYYNGEERAKGNILERFSAQQFPDLHSELNLSSLELGDSALYFCASSARGQGNSPLHFGNGTRLTVT.

The CDR3 sequence is CASSRGGQGTDNSPLHF. The CDR3 bases are TGTGCCAGCAGTCGTGGTGGCCAGGGGACAGATAATTCACCCCTCCACTTT. This chain joins TRBV3-1 (or the pseudogene TRBV3-2) and TRBJ1-6; TRBD1 matches 7 bases. Germline trimming cut 6 bases from V and 5 bases from J; bases unmatched to any gene: 13. This CDR3 spans 17 amino acids. CDR1 and CDR2 from the germline V gene are LGHDT and YNNKEL (reference sequence).

This chain connects TRBV10-3 to TRBJ1-4; the match to TRBD1 covers 7 bases. V lost 10 bases and J lost 8; bases outside the gene matches: 13. There are 14 residues in the CDR3. CDR1 and CDR2 (germline): ENHRY, SYGVKD. DNA for the CDR3: TGTGCCACAGGGGAACAGGGGCCCGGGGAAAAACTGTTTTTT. Its protein product is CATGEQGPGEKLFF.

CDR3 sequence reads: CASSPMAGGPYEQYF. CDR3 sequence (DNA): TGTGCCAGCAGCCCAATGGCGGGAGGGCCTTACGAGCAGTACTTC. The chain combines TRBV3-1 (or the pseudogene TRBV3-2) with TRBJ2-7; 9 bases fit TRBD2. Trimming at V came to 4 bases and at J to 4 bases, leaving 8 bases not matched to a gene. The CDR3 runs 15 residues. From germline, CDR1 is LGHDT and CDR2 YNNKEL (reference sequence).

The gene calls are TRBV15 and TRBJ2-1; 10 bases align to TRBD1. The CDR3 is 15 residues long. Looked up from germline, CDR1 is LNHNV and CDR2 is YYDKDF (reference sequence). The V segment lost 3 bases and the J segment 2 bases; nucleotides outside the gene matches: 1. In DNA, the CDR3 is TGTGCCACCAGCAGGGACAGGGGGGCCTACAATGAGCAGTTCTTC. It codes for CATSRDRGAYNEQFF.